The sequence of this T cell receptor beta chain was determined in a study of T cell repertoires in cytomegalovirus infection (dated by TCRdb to the late 2010s). About the full investigation: Alongside well-studied HLA-B-restricted epitopes, the peptide stimulations were aimed at recently identified HLA-C-restricted CMV epitopes, whose presentation resists viral immunomodulation. Donor HLA type was relevant to the analysis, because carriage of CMV infection together with the matching HLA type was indicated by public TCR beta signatures.

TCRdb records Illumina HiSeq 1500 as the sequencer. TCRdb reworked the public reads: Q25 trimming with fastp, MiXCR clone assembly, productive beta chains retained. Every distinct CDR3 protein forms one entry, paired with its most common genes and DNA. This sample holds hundreds of thousands of distinct CDR3 sequences; about 44% were observed only once. Of the sample, approximately 40% is held by the ten largest clones. The meaning of the sample's treatment or condition label: in vitro stimulation with specific CMV peptide epitopes to enrich CMV-specific T cells. Results the study describes overall, beyond this receptor: The ex vivo response was dominated by HLA-C-restricted CMV-specific TCR beta clonotypes, which also provided the single most frequent clonotype in two of eight donors. In both this cohort and an independent cohort of 300 to 450 donors, the cumulative frequency of public TCR beta family members distinguished carriers of CMV infection plus the relevant HLA type.

The germline V gene provides CDR1 SGHVS and CDR2 FNYEAQ. The CDR3 measures 14 amino acids from cysteine to phenylalanine. The kept DNA is CDR3 alone, 42 bases in frame from the first base. V loses 3 bases, J loses 1 base, and the germline ends lie 9 bases apart. Turning to this clonotype: The antigen it recognizes is unknown. Base qualities are not at hand, and no much larger clone is one base apart.

Here the chain combines TRBV7-6 and TRBJ1-1, with a tentative D gene TRBD1 over 6 matching bases. This sequence originates from a human donor in good health (CMV status not recorded). Some clones in this sample may be carry-over from other donors' samples. This specimen consisted of cultured PBMCs, obtained from culture after CMV antigen stimulation. The CDR3 is CASSFEGENTEAFF. The sequence in DNA is TGTGCCAGCAGCTTCGAGGGGGAGAACACTGAAGCTTTCTTT.